The 22 T cell receptor beta chains below come from one sample, sequenced in a study of beta chain features in type 1 diabetes (dated by TCRdb to 2016 to 2019). The paper as a whole reports these results and caveats: In all four CD4+ subsets, TCRB CDR3 length was moderately but significantly shorter in type 1 diabetes patients.

Which antigens these TCRs recognize remains unknown. The library was prepared using the immunoSEQ multiplex PCR assay. The High Capacity cDNA Reverse Transcription Kit was used to reverse transcribe all of the isolated RNA, meaning that expressed TCRB transcripts were what got sequenced. TCRdb obtained this table from immuneACCESS and retained in-frame rearrangements with V and J assigned. These tables miss some clones; where compared with another copy, unresolved V genes account for less than half of the shortfall, and the remainder is unexplained. For this sample the table gives 600,000 to 700,000 clones, of which around an eighth were detected only once. The top ten hold less than 0.025% of the sample. Sequenced: naive CD4+ T cells from blood. Interpreted using the paper, the cell subset or site label stands for: true naive CD4+ T cells. The receptors derive from a man between 18 and 35 years old with type 1 diabetes.

The J gene is TRBJ2-1, the V gene TRBV5-1, with 9 bases identical to TRBD1. Germline-derived CDR1 and CDR2 are SGHRS and YFSETQ. V trimming: 4 bases; J trimming: 10 bases; junction bases outside the gene matches: 9. The CDR3 runs to 14 residues. The CDR3 sequence is CASSPTAGTGEQFF. The CDR3 DNA sequence: TGCGCCAGCAGCCCAACCGCCGGGACAGGGGAGCAGTTCTTC.

The rearrangement uses TRBV5-1 and TRBJ1-2; D is unclear. This CDR3 is built from 14 residues. Germline values: CDR1 SGHRS, CDR2 YFSETQ. V was clipped by 4 bases and J by 7 bases, with 17 bases between them. CDR3 sequence reads: CASSPAAGTSGYTF. The DNA of the CDR3 is TGCGCCAGCAGCCCGGCCGCGGGTACGTCTGGCTACACCTTC.

The chain couples TRBV9 to TRBJ1-1, with no clear D. This CDR3 contains 14 residues. Germline CDR1 is SGDLS and CDR2 is YYNGEE. V lost 3 bases, J lost 2 bases, and 11 bases lay in between. The DNA of the CDR3 is TGTGCCAGCAGCGCGTCCCTGGGTAACACTGAAGCTTTCTTT. Translation: CASSASLGNTEAFF. Full variable domain (outside the CDR3, taken from reference TRBV9 and TRBJ1-1): DSGVTQTPKHLITATGQRVTLRCSPRSGDLSVYWYQQSLDQGLQFLIQYYNGEERAKGNILERFSAQQFPDLHSELNLSSLELGDSALYFCASSASLGNTEAFFGQGTRLTVV.

This clone was counted only a few times. Distinct nucleotide sequences in the sample also encode this CDR3. V and J are TRBV6-1 and TRBJ1-5, with a tentative D call TRBD1 (5 bases). The CDR3 has 15 amino acids. In germline, CDR1 is MNHNS, CDR2 SASEGT. Trimming stripped 2 bases from V and 4 bases from J, with 12 bases between. CDR3 sequence: CASSERPGTNQPQHF. The CDR3 nucleotides read TGTGCCAGCAGTGAAAGGCCCGGGACGAATCAGCCCCAGCATTTT.

The gene calls are TRBV6-1 and TRBJ1-1; perhaps TRBD1 as D (5 bases). The CDR3 covers 17 residues. Trimming took 3 bases from V and 4 from J, leaving 21 bases between them. Germline lookup yields CDR1 MNHNS and CDR2 SASEGT. CDR3 DNA sequence: TGTGCCAGCAGTGACCCCTCGTCCCGGCAGGGACGCACTGAAGCTTTCTTT. Translated, it gives CASSDPSSRQGRTEAFF.

V and J are TRBV11-3 and TRBJ1-1, with 8 positions matching TRBD1. The CDR3 contains 14 residues. The J segment lost 7 bases and the V segment lost 5 bases, leaving 9 bases of the junction unmatched. Germline V gene sequence: CDR1 SGHNT, CDR2 YENEEA. The CDR3 nucleotides read TGTGCCAGCAGCCCAGACAGGGGCCGGGGTGAAGCTTTCTTT. This sequence encodes CASSPDRGRGEAFF.

CDR3 in amino acids: CASSQGSDYGYTF. The CDR3 DNA follows: TGTGCCAGCAGCCAAGGTTCGGATTATGGCTACACCTTC. The rearrangement uses TRBV14 and TRBJ1-2, with D unclear. Trimming stripped 1 base from V and 5 bases from J, with 8 bases between. The CDR3 is 13 amino acids. Per the germline V gene, CDR1 is SGHDN and CDR2 is FVKESK.

This clone was detected a few times. The gene calls are TRBV15 and TRBJ1-1; D gene ambiguous. CDR3 length: 11 amino acids. Trimming took 0 bases from V and 11 from J, leaving 7 bases between them. Looked up from germline, CDR1 is LNHNV and CDR2 is YYDKDF (reference sequence). CDR3 DNA sequence: TGTGCCACCAGCAGAGACAGCGACGCTTTCTTT. Encoded protein: CATSRDSDAFF.

Only a few counts were recorded for this clone. This chain links TRBV2 with TRBJ1-2, with 7 bases that match TRBD1. Per germline, CDR1 SNHLY and CDR2 FYNNEI. The CDR3 has 15 residues. With V trimmed by 5 bases and J by 7 bases, 13 bases remained unmatched. CDR3 nucleotides: TGTGCCAGCAGTTACTCCCCGGGACCAGGGGGTGGCTACACCTTC. Translated: CASSYSPGPGGGYTF.

This clone showed up just a few times. V usage is TRBV30 and J usage is TRBJ2-7; possibly TRBD1 for D (5 bases). The germline V and J ends were trimmed by 5 bases and 6 bases, with 11 bases remaining between them. This CDR3 is built from 11 residues. Germline V gene data show CDR1 as GTSNPN and CDR2 as SVGIG (reference sequence). Here the CDR3 DNA reads TGTGCCTGGGGCCAGGGCGTCGAGCAGTACTTC. Its translation: CAWGQGVEQYF.

Only a few counts were recorded for this clone. The rearrangement uses TRBV19 and TRBJ2-3; 8 bases align to TRBD1. Trimming at V came to 6 bases and at J to 5 bases, leaving 7 bases not matched to a gene. The germline V gene has CDR1 LNHDA and CDR2 SQIVND (reference sequence). CDR3 length: 14 residues. The CDR3 sequence: CASSPGTGGDTQYF. The DNA for the CDR3 is TGTGCCAGTAGCCCCGGGACAGGCGGAGATACGCAGTATTTT.

CDR3 sequence: CASSQGLVAGGYNEQFF. The CDR3 nucleotides read TGCGCCAGCAGCCAAGGGTTGGTGGCGGGGGGTTACAATGAGCAGTTCTTC. The rearrangement links TRBV4-1 to TRBJ2-1; the match to TRBD2 covers 8 bases. V gave up 1 base and J gave up 4 bases; unmatched junction bases: 9. CDR3 length: 17 residues. CDR1 and CDR2 from the germline V gene are MGHRA and YSYEKL.

This clone was observed a handful of times. The chain couples TRBV29-1 to TRBJ1-6, with 9 bases that match TRBD1. Trimming took 6 bases from V and 6 from J; bases not matched to a gene: 6. The CDR3 is made up of 14 amino acids. Germline loops: CDR1 SQVTM, CDR2 ANQGSEA. This CDR3 reads CSVGQGNPNSPLHF. CDR3 DNA: TGCAGCGTGGGACAGGGTAACCCTAATTCACCCCTCCACTTT. Filled out from reference TRBV29-1 and TRBJ1-6, the complete variable domain reads SAVISQKPSRDICQRGTSLTIQCQVDSQVTMMFWYRQQPGQSLTLIATANQGSEATYESGFVIDKFPISRPNLTFSTLTVSNMSPEDSSIYLCSVGQGNPNSPLHFGNGTRLTVT.

This chain links TRBV18 with TRBJ1-1; D unresolved. V lost 0 bases and J 8 bases, leaving 16 bases between the germline ends. This CDR3 spans 15 amino acids. The germline V gene has CDR1 KGHSH and CDR2 LQKENI. The CDR3 protein is CASSPPQHPGQEAFF. DNA of the CDR3: TGTGCCAGCTCACCACCACAGCACCCGGGCCAAGAAGCTTTCTTT.

This clone was seen a handful of times. The chain carries TRBV4-1 and TRBJ2-7; 8 nucleotides line up with TRBD1. CDR1 MGHRA and CDR2 YSYEKL come from the germline V gene. This CDR3 region has 16 residues. V lost 1 base and J lost 5; bases outside the gene matches: 10. DNA for the CDR3: TGCGCCAGCAGCCAAGGTATCGGGCAGGGGGCCCACGAGCAGTACTTC. As protein: CASSQGIGQGAHEQYF.

The V call is TRBV7-3, the J call TRBJ1-1; possible D gene TRBD1, 5 bases. This CDR3 region has 14 residues. The ends were cut back, 5 bases at V and 1 base at J, with 11 bases in the middle. CDR1 SGHTA and CDR2 FQGTGA come from the germline V gene. For the CDR3, the DNA is TGTGCCAGCAGCCCTGACAGAGGGAACACTGAAGCTTTCTTT. Encoded protein: CASSPDRGNTEAFF.

This clone was counted between two and nine times. CDR3 amino acids: CASSPAGQGKLFF. The CDR3, as DNA: TGTGCCAGCAGCCCGGCGGGGCAAGGGAAACTGTTTTTT. The chain combines TRBV9 with TRBJ1-4, with D perhaps TRBD1 (5 bases). V shed 4 bases and J shed 11 bases, with 15 bases lying between them. Germline V gene data show CDR1 as SGDLS and CDR2 as YYNGEE. The CDR3 sequence is 13 residues long.

This clone was found a few times. This chain uses TRBV2 with TRBJ1-1, with D hard to call. Trimming stripped 8 bases from V and 0 bases from J, with 7 bases between. Germline assignment: CDR1 SNHLY and CDR2 FYNNEI. The CDR3 loop spans 12 amino acids. CDR3 sequence: CASFVMNTEAFF. The DNA of the CDR3 is TGTGCCAGCTTCGTAATGAACACTGAAGCTTTCTTT.

CDR3 region: CAWSEQVDPTF. The CDR3 DNA reads as TGTGCCTGGAGCGAACAGGTAGACCCCACCTTC. The chain is built from TRBV30 and TRBJ1-2; tentatively, D is TRBD1 (5 bases). This CDR3 contains 11 residues. The V end was cut by 3 bases, the J end by 13 bases, with 15 bases between. Germline loops: CDR1 GTSNPN, CDR2 SVGIG (reference sequence). Drawing the rest from reference TRBV30 and TRBJ1-2, the complete variable domain is SQTIHQWPATLVQPVGSPLSLECTVEGTSNPNLYWYRQAAGRGLQLLFYSVGIGQISSEVPQNLSASRPQDRQFILSSKKLLLSDSGFYLCAWSEQVDPTFGSGTRLTVV.

The V gene is TRBV6-1, the J gene TRBJ1-6; D call uncertain. V was shortened by 7 bases and J by 10 bases, with 11 bases between the two germline ends. Germline V gene lookup returns CDR1 MNHNS and CDR2 SASEGT. The CDR3 is made up of 12 amino acids. The chain's CDR3 is CASTQTGSPLHF. CDR3 coding DNA: TGTGCCAGCACCCAAACGGGATCACCCCTCCACTTT.

With regard to this clone: Sequence at one end of the junction differs from germline and may be a read error. The V call is TRBV13, the J call TRBJ1-1; 8 nucleotides align to TRBD1. Germline V lookup: CDR1 PRHDT, CDR2 FYEKMQ (reference sequence). This CDR3 is built from 17 residues. The chain's CDR3 is CASSLGVTGVSYTEAFF. For the CDR3, the DNA is TGTGCCAGCAGCCTAGGGGTGACAGGGGTGAGTTACACTGAAGCTTTCTTT. Full variable domain (remainder filled in from reference TRBV13 and TRBJ1-1): AAGVIQSPRHLIKEKRETATLKCYPIPRHDTVYWYQQGPGQDPQFLISFYEKMQSDKGSIPDRFSAQQFSDYHSELNMSSLELGDSALYFCASSLGVTGVSYTEAFFGQGTRLTVV.

The gene calls are TRBV13 and TRBJ2-7; no reliable D call. With 1 base removed from V and 3 bases from J, the gap between germline ends came to 13 bases. The CDR3 length is 15 residues. CDR1 PRHDT and CDR2 FYEKMQ come from the germline V gene (reference sequence). CDR3 region: CASSLALGLIYEQYF. In nucleotides, the CDR3 is TGTGCCAGCAGCTTAGCGTTGGGCTTGATCTACGAGCAGTACTTC.